This is a list of T cell receptor beta chains from one sample in a study of blood T cell repertoires in COVID-19. Clones were read by immunoSEQ multiplex PCR, and TCRdb kept only the in-frame ones, dropping some. The profile shows 200,000 to 250,000 clones, roughly 80% of them singletons. Sequencing was performed on peripheral blood. These receptors all stem from a woman aged 60 to 75 with acute or convalescent COVID-19. The CDR3 runs from the conserved cysteine through the conserved F or W. A D gene is named only where the DNA matches it firmly. Size values are once, few and many counts, or a class for expanded clones, and some rows have none.

v_call	d_call	j_call	clone_size	cdr3_aa	cdr3_nt
TRBV7-9	.	TRBJ1-6	.	CASSLTDSPLHF	TGTGCCAGCAGCTTAACGGATTCACCCCTCCACTTT
TRBV2	TRBD1	TRBJ2-3	.	CASGDRGSDTQYF	TGTGCCAGCGGGGACAGGGGTTCAGATACGCAGTATTTT
TRBV5-1	.	TRBJ2-6	.	CASTNSGVGSGANVLTF	TGCGCCAGCACCAATTCAGGGGTAGGCTCTGGGGCCAACGTCCTGACTTTC
TRBV18	TRBD1	TRBJ2-1	.	CASSPGTGRSDEQFF	TGTGCCAGCTCACCAGGGACAGGCCGCTCGGATGAGCAGTTCTTC
TRBV5-6	.	TRBJ1-2	.	CASSFGGSYGYTF	TGTGCCAGCAGCTTTGGCGGGTCGTATGGCTACACCTTC
TRBV7-6	.	TRBJ2-1	.	CASSLLPSSGEQFF	TGTGCCAGCAGCTTATTACCTAGCTCGGGTGAGCAGTTCTTC
TRBV7-8	.	TRBJ2-3	.	CASSLPMGHFSDTQYF	TGTGCCAGCAGCTTACCCATGGGACATTTCTCAGATACGCAGTATTTT
TRBV5-5	.	TRBJ1-5	few	CASSLSTFSVRGSNQPQHF	TGTGCCAGCAGCTTGTCGACGTTCTCGGTGAGAGGAAGCAATCAGCCCCAGCATTTT
TRBV6-2/TRBV6-3	TRBD2	TRBJ2-7	.	CASSPGLKVAGGYEQYF	TGTGCCAGCAGCCCAGGACTGAAAGTAGCGGGGGGATACGAGCAGTACTTC
TRBV28	.	TRBJ1-2	.	CASSFRDLRGYTF	TGTGCCAGCAGTTTCAGGGATCTGCGGGGCTACACCTTC
TRBV20-1	.	TRBJ2-1	.	CSAEEGNEQFF	TGCAGTGCCGAGGAGGGCAATGAGCAGTTCTTC
TRBV12-3/TRBV12-4	.	TRBJ1-1	.	CASSRGLGEAFF	TGTGCCAGCAGTCGCGGACTTGGCGAAGCTTTCTTT
TRBV4-2	TRBD1	TRBJ1-2	.	CASSQDLAGGNYGYTF	TGTGCCAGCAGCCAAGATCTGGCAGGGGGCAACTATGGCTACACCTTC
TRBV30	.	TRBJ1-2	.	CAWSQPHRAGRGYTF	TGTGCCTGGAGCCAACCCCACCGGGCCGGGAGGGGCTACACCTTC
TRBV10-3	.	TRBJ2-6	.	CATTPGGLSGANVLTF	TGTGCCACAACCCCGGGCGGACTCTCTGGGGCCAACGTCCTGACTTTC
TRBV5-4	.	TRBJ1-2	.	CASSLGAPTANYGYTF	TGTGCCAGCAGCTTGGGGGCGCCGACAGCTAACTATGGCTACACCTTC
TRBV2	TRBD2	TRBJ2-1	.	CASSERASGLDEQFF	TGTGCCAGCAGTGAAAGGGCTAGCGGGCTTGATGAGCAGTTCTTC
TRBV7-9	TRBD1	TRBJ1-5	.	CASSDTGGSNQPQHF	TGTGCCAGCAGCGATACAGGGGGGAGCAATCAGCCCCAGCATTTT
TRBV30	.	TRBJ1-2	.	CAWSVRDGYTF	TGTGCCTGGAGTGTGAGGGATGGCTACACCTTC
TRBV30	TRBD1	TRBJ2-7	.	CAWIGQGAYEQYF	TGTGCCTGGATCGGACAGGGGGCATACGAGCAGTACTTC
TRBV11-2	.	TRBJ2-7	.	CASSRRQGSYEQYF	TGTGCCAGCAGCCGCCGGCAGGGCTCCTACGAGCAGTACTTC
TRBV16	.	TRBJ1-5	few	CASSHVGREGNQPQHF	TGTGCCAGCAGCCACGTCGGCAGGGAGGGCAATCAGCCCCAGCATTTT
TRBV6-4	TRBD1	TRBJ2-3	once	CASSFSGGSTDTQYF	TGTGCCAGCAGTTTTTCAGGGGGATCAACAGATACGCAGTATTTT
TRBV18	.	TRBJ1-2	.	CASSPSDTSGYTF	TGTGCCAGCTCACCTTCCGACACTTCTGGCTACACCTTC
TRBV9	.	TRBJ1-3	.	CASSVGVISGNTIYF	TGTGCCAGCAGCGTAGGCGTAATCTCTGGAAACACCATATATTTT
TRBV6-2/TRBV6-3	.	TRBJ1-6	.	CASSNRGAGSSYNSPLHF	TGTGCCAGCAGCAACCGCGGGGCAGGGAGCTCCTATAATTCACCCCTCCACTTT
TRBV28	.	TRBJ2-5	.	CASSLSGVETQYF	TGTGCCAGCAGTTTATCAGGGGTAGAGACCCAGTACTTC
TRBV7-2	TRBD2	TRBJ2-3	.	CASSYFGTSPKGGDTQYF	TGTGCCAGCAGCTATTTCGGGACTAGCCCCAAAGGGGGAGATACGCAGTATTTT
TRBV7-6	TRBD1	TRBJ1-2	few	CASSTRTGGYTF	TGTGCCAGCAGCACACGGACAGGCGGCTACACCTTC
TRBV3-1/TRBV3-2	TRBD1	TRBJ1-1	.	CASSSCAGGLAFF	TGTGCCAGCAGCTCTTGTGCAGGGGGTTTAGCTTTCTTT
TRBV6-6	TRBD1	TRBJ1-2	.	CASSPGGNYGYTF	TGTGCCAGCAGCCCAGGGGGCAACTATGGCTACACCTTC
TRBV30	.	TRBJ2-5	.	CAWSPQKKTQYF	TGTGCCTGGAGCCCCCAGAAAAAGACCCAGTACTTC
TRBV5-1	TRBD2	TRBJ2-1	.	CASSLFTTSGGKEQFF	TGCGCCAGCAGCTTATTCACGACTAGCGGGGGGAAGGAGCAGTTCTTC
TRBV11-2	.	TRBJ1-2	.	CASSLESVTGYTF	TGTGCCAGCAGCTTAGAATCGGTTACTGGCTACACCTTC
TRBV19	TRBD1	TRBJ1-2	few	CASQKRTGIEHYGYTF	TGTGCCAGTCAGAAAAGGACAGGGATCGAACACTATGGCTACACCTTC
TRBV19	TRBD1	TRBJ1-5	.	CASSIDREYQPQHF	TGTGCCAGTAGTATTGACAGGGAATATCAGCCCCAGCATTTT
TRBV5-4	TRBD1	TRBJ2-4	.	CASSETGTGIAKNIQYF	TGTGCCAGCAGCGAAACCGGGACAGGGATCGCCAAAAACATTCAGTACTTC
TRBV19	TRBD2	TRBJ2-3	.	CASSIPSGGITDTQYF	TGTGCCAGTAGTATTCCTAGCGGGGGGATAACAGATACGCAGTATTTT
TRBV7-2	.	TRBJ1-3	once	CASSPFSGNTIYF	TGTGCCAGCAGCCCCTTCTCTGGAAACACCATATATTTT
TRBV4-2	TRBD1	TRBJ1-4	.	CASSREGASEKLFF	TGTGCCAGCAGCCGTGAGGGGGCGAGTGAAAAACTGTTTTTT
TRBV12-3/TRBV12-4	.	TRBJ2-5	.	CASRAERETQYF	TGTGCCAGCAGGGCCGAAAGAGAGACCCAGTACTTC
TRBV7-3	.	TRBJ2-1	.	CASSSDNYNEQFF	TGTGCCAGCAGCTCAGACAATTACAATGAGCAGTTCTTC
TRBV27	TRBD1	TRBJ1-1	few	CASSLSVIVRDSSAFF	TGTGCCAGCAGTTTATCTGTGATCGTCCGGGACAGTAGTGCTTTCTTT
TRBV7-2	.	TRBJ2-3	.	CASRNQATDTQYF	TGTGCCAGCAGGAACCAGGCCACAGATACGCAGTATTTT
TRBV29-1	.	TRBJ1-2	.	CSVGGGGSSYGYTF	TGCAGCGTAGGGGGAGGGGGATCATCGTATGGCTACACCTTC